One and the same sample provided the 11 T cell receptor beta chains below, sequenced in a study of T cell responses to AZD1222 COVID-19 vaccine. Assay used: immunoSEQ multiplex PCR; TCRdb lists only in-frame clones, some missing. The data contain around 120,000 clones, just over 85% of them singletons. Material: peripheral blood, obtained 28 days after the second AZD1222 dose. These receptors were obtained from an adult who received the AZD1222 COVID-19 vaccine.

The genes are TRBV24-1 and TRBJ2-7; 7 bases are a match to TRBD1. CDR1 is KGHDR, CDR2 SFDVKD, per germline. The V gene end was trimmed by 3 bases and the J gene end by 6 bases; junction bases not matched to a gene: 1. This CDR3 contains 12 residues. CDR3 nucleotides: TGTGCCACCAGTGATCCAGGGGGCGAGCAGTACTTC. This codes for CATSDPGGEQYF.

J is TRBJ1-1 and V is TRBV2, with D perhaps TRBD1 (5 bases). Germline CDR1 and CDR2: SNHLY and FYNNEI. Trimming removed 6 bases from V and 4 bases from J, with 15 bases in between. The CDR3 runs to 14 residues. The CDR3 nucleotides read TGTGCCAGCAGGGAGACAGAAGGGATCACTGAAGCTTTCTTT. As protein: CASRETEGITEAFF. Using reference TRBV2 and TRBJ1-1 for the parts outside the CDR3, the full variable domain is EPEVTQTPSHQVTQMGQEVILRCVPISNHLYFYWYRQILGQKVEFLVSFYNNEISEKSEIFDDQFSVERPDGSNFTLKIRSTKLEDSAMYFCASRETEGITEAFFGQGTRLTVV.

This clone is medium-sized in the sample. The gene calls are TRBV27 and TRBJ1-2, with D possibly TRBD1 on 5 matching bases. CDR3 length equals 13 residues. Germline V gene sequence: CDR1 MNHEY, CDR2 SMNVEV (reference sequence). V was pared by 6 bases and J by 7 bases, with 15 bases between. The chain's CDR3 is CASSLGGARGYTF. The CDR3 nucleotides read TGTGCCAGCAGCCTAGGAGGGGCGCGTGGCTACACCTTC.

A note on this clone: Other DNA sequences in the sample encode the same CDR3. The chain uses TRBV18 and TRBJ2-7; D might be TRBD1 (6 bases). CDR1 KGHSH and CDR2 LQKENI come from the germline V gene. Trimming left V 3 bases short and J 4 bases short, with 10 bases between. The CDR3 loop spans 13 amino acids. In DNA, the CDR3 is TGTGCCAGCTCACCGGGACAACTATACGAGCAGTACTTC. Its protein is CASSPGQLYEQYF.

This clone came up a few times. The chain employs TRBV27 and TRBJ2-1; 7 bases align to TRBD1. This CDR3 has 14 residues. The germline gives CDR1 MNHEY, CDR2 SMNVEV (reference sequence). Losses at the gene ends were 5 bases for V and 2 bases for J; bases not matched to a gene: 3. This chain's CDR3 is CASSLTGTYNEQFF. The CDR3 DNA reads TGTGCCAGCAGTCTGACAGGGACCTACAATGAGCAGTTCTTC.

The CDR3 spells CASSYSLQGAMDIQYF. CDR3 bases: TGTGCCAGCAGTTACTCGCTTCAGGGGGCGATGGACATTCAGTACTTC. The chain couples TRBV6-5 to TRBJ2-4; 8 positions match TRBD1. V dropped 0 bases and J dropped 8; count of bases not matched to a gene: 9. Germline lookup yields CDR1 MNHEY and CDR2 SVGAGI. This CDR3 is 16 amino acids long.

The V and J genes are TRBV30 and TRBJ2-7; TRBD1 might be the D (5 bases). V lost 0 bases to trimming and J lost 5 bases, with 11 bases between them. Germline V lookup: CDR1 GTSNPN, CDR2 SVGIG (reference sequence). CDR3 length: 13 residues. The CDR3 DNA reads TGTGCCTGGAGTGTAGAGCAGGGCCACGAGCAGTACTTC. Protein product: CAWSVEQGHEQYF.

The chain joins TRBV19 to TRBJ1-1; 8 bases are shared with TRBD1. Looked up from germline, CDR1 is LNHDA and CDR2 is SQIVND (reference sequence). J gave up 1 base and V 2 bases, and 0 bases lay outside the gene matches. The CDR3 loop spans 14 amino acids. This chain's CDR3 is CASSITGGNTEAFF. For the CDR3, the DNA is TGTGCCAGTAGTATAACAGGGGGGAACACTGAAGCTTTCTTT.

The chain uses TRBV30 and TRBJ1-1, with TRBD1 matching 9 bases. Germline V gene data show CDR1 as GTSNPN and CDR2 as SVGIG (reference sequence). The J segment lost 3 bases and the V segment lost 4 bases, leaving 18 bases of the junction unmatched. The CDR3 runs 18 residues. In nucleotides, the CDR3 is TGTGCCTGGATCCCACAGGGGGCGATTGGTGAGTGTGACACTGAAGCTTTCTTT. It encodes CAWIPQGAIGECDTEAFF.

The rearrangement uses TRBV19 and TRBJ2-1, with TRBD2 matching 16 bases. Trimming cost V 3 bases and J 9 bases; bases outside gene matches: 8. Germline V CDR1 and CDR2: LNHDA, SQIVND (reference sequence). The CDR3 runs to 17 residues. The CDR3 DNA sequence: TGTGCCAGTAGTATCCTTGGGACTAGCGGGAGGGTTAGTGAGCAGTTCTTC. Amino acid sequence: CASSILGTSGRVSEQFF.

This chain's CDR3 is CASSATQRDVGTEAFF. The CDR3 region has the DNA TGTGCCAGCAGCGCGACCCAAAGGGACGTGGGCACTGAAGCTTTCTTT. The chain joins TRBV9 to TRBJ1-1, with D tentatively TRBD1 (5 bases). Looked up from germline, CDR1 is SGDLS and CDR2 is YYNGEE. This CDR3 has 16 residues. Between the trimmed V and J ends, which lost 3 bases and 4 bases, there was a span of 19 bases. The variable domain in full, completed from reference TRBV9 and TRBJ1-1, reads DSGVTQTPKHLITATGQRVTLRCSPRSGDLSVYWYQQSLDQGLQFLIQYYNGEERAKGNILERFSAQQFPDLHSELNLSSLELGDSALYFCASSATQRDVGTEAFFGQGTRLTVV.